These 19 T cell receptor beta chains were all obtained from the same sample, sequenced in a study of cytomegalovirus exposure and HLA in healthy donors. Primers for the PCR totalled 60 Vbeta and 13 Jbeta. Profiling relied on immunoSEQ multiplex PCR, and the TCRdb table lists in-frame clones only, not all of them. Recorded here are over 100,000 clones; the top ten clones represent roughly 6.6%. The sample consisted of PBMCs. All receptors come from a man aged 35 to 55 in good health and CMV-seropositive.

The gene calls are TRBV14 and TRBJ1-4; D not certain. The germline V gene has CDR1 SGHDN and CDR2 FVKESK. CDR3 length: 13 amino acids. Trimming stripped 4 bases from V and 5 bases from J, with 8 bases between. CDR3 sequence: CASSRWENEKLFF. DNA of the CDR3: TGTGCCAGCAGCCGCTGGGAGAATGAAAAACTGTTTTTT. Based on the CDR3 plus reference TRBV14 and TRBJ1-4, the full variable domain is EAGVTQFPSHSVIEKGQTVTLRCDPISGHDNLYWYRRVMGKEIKFLLHFVKESKQDESGMPNNRFLAERTGGTYSTLKVQPAELEDSGVYFCASSRWENEKLFFGSGTQLSVL.

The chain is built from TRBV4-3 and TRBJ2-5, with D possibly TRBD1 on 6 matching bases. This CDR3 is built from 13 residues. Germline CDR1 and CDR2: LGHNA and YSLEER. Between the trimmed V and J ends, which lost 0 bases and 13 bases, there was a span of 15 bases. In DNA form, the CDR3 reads TGCGCCAGCAGCCAAGATAGCAGGGGTGGTCGGTACTTC. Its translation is CASSQDSRGGRYF.

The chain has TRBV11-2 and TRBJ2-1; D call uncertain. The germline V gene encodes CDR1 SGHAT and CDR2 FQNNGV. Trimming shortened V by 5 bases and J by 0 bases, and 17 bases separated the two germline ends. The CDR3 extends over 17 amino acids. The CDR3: CASSDSAERDSYNEQFF. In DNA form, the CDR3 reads TGTGCCAGCAGCGATAGTGCGGAGCGAGACTCCTACAATGAGCAGTTCTTC.

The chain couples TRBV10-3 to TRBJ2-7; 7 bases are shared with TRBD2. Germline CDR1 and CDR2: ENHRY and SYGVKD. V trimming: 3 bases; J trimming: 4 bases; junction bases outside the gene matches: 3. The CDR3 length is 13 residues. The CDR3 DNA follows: TGTGCCATCAGTGATGGGGGGGAATACGAGCAGTACTTC. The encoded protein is CAISDGGEYEQYF.

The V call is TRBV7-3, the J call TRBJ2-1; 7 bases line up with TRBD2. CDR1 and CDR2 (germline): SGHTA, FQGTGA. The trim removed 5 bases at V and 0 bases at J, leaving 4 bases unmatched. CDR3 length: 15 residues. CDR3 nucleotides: TGTGCCAGCAGCCAACTAGCGAACTCCTACAATGAGCAGTTCTTC. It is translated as CASSQLANSYNEQFF.

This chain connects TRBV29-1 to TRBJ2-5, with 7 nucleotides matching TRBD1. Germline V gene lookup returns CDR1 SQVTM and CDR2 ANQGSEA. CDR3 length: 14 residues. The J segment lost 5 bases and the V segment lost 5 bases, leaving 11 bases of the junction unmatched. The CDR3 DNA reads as TGCAGCGTTACCTTAGGGGGCGGGTCGGAGACCCAGTACTTC. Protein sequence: CSVTLGGGSETQYF.

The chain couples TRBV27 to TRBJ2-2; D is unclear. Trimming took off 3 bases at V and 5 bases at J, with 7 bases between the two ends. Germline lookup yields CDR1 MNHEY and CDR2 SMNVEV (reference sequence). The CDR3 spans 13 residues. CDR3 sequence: CASSLAVTGELFF. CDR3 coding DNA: TGTGCCAGCAGTTTGGCCGTTACCGGGGAGCTGTTTTTT.

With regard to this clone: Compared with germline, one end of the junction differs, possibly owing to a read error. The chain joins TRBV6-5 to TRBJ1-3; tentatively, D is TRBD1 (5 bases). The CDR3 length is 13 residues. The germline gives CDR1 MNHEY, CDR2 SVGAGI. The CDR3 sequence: CACRVGRGNTIYF. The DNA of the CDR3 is TGTGCCTGCAGGGTGGGTCGAGGTAACACCATATATTTT.

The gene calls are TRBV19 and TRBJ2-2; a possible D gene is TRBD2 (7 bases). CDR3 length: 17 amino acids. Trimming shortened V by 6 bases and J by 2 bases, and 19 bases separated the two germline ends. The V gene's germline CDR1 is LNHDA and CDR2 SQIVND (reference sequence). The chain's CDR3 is CASRTRGGVLNTGELFF. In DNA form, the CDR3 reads TGTGCCAGTAGGACTCGAGGGGGGGTCCTCAACACCGGGGAGCTGTTTTTT.

The CDR3 sequence is CASSVTGYGPHEQYF. CDR3 bases: TGTGCCAGCAGCGTGACAGGGTATGGGCCCCACGAGCAGTACTTC. The rearrangement links TRBV5-6 to TRBJ2-7; 7 nucleotides match TRBD1. CDR3 length equals 15 residues. Germline CDR1 SGHDT, CDR2 YYEEEE. V gave up 4 bases and J gave up 5 bases; unmatched junction bases: 12.

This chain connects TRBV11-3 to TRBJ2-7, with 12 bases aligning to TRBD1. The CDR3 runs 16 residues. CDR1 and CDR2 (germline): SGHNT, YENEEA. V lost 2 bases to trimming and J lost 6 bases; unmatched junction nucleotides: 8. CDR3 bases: TGTGCCAGCAGCTTAAGTCTGGGACAGGGGGCAGCCGAGCAGTACTTC. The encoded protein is CASSLSLGQGAAEQYF.

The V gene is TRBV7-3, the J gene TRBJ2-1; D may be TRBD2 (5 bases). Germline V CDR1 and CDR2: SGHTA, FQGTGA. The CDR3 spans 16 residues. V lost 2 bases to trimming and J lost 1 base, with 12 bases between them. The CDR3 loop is CASSLEPLASYNEQFF. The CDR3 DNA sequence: TGTGCCAGCAGCTTAGAGCCCTTAGCGTCCTACAATGAGCAGTTCTTC.

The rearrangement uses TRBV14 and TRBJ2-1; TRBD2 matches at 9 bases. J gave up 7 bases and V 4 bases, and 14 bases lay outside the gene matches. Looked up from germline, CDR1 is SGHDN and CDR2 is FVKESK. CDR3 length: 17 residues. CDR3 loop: CASSPDYGAGGSNEQFF. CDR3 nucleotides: TGTGCCAGCAGCCCCGACTATGGCGCGGGAGGGTCAAATGAGCAGTTCTTC. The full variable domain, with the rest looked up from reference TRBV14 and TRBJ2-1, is EAGVTQFPSHSVIEKGQTVTLRCDPISGHDNLYWYRRVMGKEIKFLLHFVKESKQDESGMPNNRFLAERTGGTYSTLKVQPAELEDSGVYFCASSPDYGAGGSNEQFFGPGTRLTVL.

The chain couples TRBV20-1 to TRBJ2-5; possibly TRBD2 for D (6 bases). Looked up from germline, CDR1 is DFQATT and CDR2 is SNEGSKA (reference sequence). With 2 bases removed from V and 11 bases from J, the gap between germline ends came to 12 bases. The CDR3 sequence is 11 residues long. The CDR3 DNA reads TGCAGTGCTAGAACGGGCCGGGAGCAGTACTTC. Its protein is CSARTGREQYF.

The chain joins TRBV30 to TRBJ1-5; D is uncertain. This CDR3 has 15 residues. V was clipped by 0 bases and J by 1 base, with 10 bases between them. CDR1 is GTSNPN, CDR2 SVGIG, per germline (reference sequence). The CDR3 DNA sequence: TGTGCCTGGAGTGTTCGGGGAAGGAGCAATCAGCCCCAGCATTTT. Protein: CAWSVRGRSNQPQHF.

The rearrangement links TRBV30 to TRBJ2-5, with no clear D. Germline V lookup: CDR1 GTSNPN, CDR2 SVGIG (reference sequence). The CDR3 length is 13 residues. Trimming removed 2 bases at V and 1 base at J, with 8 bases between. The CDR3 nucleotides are TGTGCCTGGAGTAAAGTAGTCCAAGAGACCCAGTACTTC. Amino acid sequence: CAWSKVVQETQYF.

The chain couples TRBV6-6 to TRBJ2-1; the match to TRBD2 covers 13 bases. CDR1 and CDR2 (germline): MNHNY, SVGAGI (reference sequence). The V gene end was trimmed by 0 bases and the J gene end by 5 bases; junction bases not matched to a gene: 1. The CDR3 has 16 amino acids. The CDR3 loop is CASSYSGTSGDNEQFF. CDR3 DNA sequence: TGTGCCAGCAGTTACTCGGGGACTAGCGGGGACAATGAGCAGTTCTTC.

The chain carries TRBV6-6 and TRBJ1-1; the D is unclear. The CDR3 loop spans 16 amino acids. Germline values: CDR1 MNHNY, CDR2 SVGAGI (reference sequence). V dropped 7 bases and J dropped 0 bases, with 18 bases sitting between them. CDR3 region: CASTSPSAAMNTEAFF. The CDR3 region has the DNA TGTGCCAGCACCTCGCCATCCGCCGCTATGAACACTGAAGCTTTCTTT.

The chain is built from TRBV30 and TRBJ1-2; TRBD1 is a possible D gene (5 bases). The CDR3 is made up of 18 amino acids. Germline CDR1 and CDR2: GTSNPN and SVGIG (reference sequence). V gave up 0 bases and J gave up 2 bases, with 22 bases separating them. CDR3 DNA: TGTGCCTGGAGTGTACGCCCCCCTACGCCCCCAGGGAACTATGGCTACACCTTC. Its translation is CAWSVRPPTPPGNYGYTF.